These 20 T cell receptor beta chains originate from one sample sequenced in a study of blood T cell repertoires in COVID-19. TCRdb's copy holds only in-frame clones and misses some; the assay was immunoSEQ multiplex PCR. The table records 150,000 to 200,000 clones, 70% to 90% of them present only once. The source material was peripheral blood. The receptors derive from a woman aged 55-70 years with COVID-19, enrolled during active disease.

The chain uses TRBV19 and TRBJ1-2; the D gene is possibly TRBD1 (6 bases). Germline loops: CDR1 LNHDA, CDR2 SQIVND (reference sequence). The CDR3 covers 13 residues. V was shortened by 0 bases and J by 6 bases, with 8 bases between the two germline ends. The CDR3 loop is CASSIDGQNGYTF. CDR3 in DNA: TGTGCCAGTAGTATAGATGGACAGAATGGCTACACCTTC.

A single count supports this clone. The chain joins TRBV3-1 (or the pseudogene TRBV3-2) to TRBJ1-1; D unclear. Trimming left V 6 bases short and J 0 bases short, with 11 bases between. This CDR3 is built from 14 residues. Germline loops: CDR1 LGHDT, CDR2 YNNKEL (reference sequence). The DNA for the CDR3 is TGTGCCAGCAGAAGATCGGTTATGAACACTGAAGCTTTCTTT. It codes for CASRRSVMNTEAFF.

The rearrangement joins TRBV18 to TRBJ2-1; D gene uncertain. Germline CDR1 is KGHSH and CDR2 is LQKENI. Deletions cut 6 bases from V and 0 bases from J, with 9 bases between. The CDR3 extends over 14 amino acids. The CDR3 DNA follows: TGTGCCAGCTCCCAGGCAAGCTCCTACAATGAGCAGTTCTTC. Translation: CASSQASSYNEQFF. Full variable domain (outside the CDR3, taken from reference TRBV18 and TRBJ2-1): NAGVMQNPRHLVRRRGQEARLRCSPMKGHSHVYWYRQLPEEGLKFMVYLQKENIIDESGMPKERFSAEFPKEGPSILRIQQVVRGDSAAYFCASSQASSYNEQFFGPGTRLTVL.

The chain employs TRBV19 and TRBJ1-5; possibly TRBD1 for D (6 bases). CDR1 is LNHDA, CDR2 SQIVND, per germline (reference sequence). CDR3 length equals 15 residues. The V gene lost 4 bases and the J gene lost 4 bases, with 14 bases spanning the gap. This CDR3 is CASSNPYRDNQPQHF. The CDR3 DNA reads TGTGCCAGTAGTAACCCCTACAGGGATAATCAGCCCCAGCATTTT.

This chain joins TRBV30 and TRBJ2-3, with 8 bases lining up with TRBD2. This CDR3 comprises 15 residues. J gave up 6 bases and V 2 bases, and 10 bases lay outside the gene matches. In germline, CDR1 is GTSNPN, CDR2 SVGIG (reference sequence). In DNA, the CDR3 is TGTGCCTGGAGTAGGGTCCCTGGCGGGAGGGATACGCAGTATTTT. Encoded protein: CAWSRVPGGRDTQYF.

In this sample, this clone turned up once. J is TRBJ1-5 and V is TRBV6-1; D is ambiguous. The CDR3 contains 13 residues. V lost 3 bases to trimming and J lost 6 bases, with 9 bases between them. Germline loops: CDR1 MNHNS, CDR2 SASEGT. The CDR3 bases are TGTGCCAGCAGTGACAGACGGGGTCAGCCCCAGCATTTT. It codes for CASSDRRGQPQHF.

The rearrangement links TRBV10-3 to TRBJ2-2; 10 bases are a match to TRBD1. CDR3 length: 17 residues. V dropped 6 bases and J dropped 3; count of bases not matched to a gene: 10. The germline CDR1 and CDR2 sequences are ENHRY and SYGVKD. The CDR3 spells CAIRRKTGTGDTGELFF. The CDR3 region has the DNA TGTGCCATCAGGCGGAAAACCGGGACAGGGGACACCGGGGAGCTGTTTTTT.

The chain links TRBV11-3 to TRBJ1-1, with 8 bases matching TRBD1. After removal of 4 bases from V and 1 base from J, the junction contained 5 bases not matched to a gene. Per germline, CDR1 SGHNT and CDR2 YENEEA. The CDR3 sequence is 15 residues long. CDR3 DNA sequence: TGTGCCAGCAGCTCTCAGGGGGCTGGGAACACTGAAGCTTTCTTT. It is translated as CASSSQGAGNTEAFF.

The chain carries TRBV18 and TRBJ2-7, with TRBD1 identical over 9 bases. V trimming: 8 bases; J trimming: 6 bases; junction bases outside the gene matches: 29. Looked up from germline, CDR1 is KGHSH and CDR2 is LQKENI. The CDR3 contains 20 residues. Written as DNA, the CDR3 is TGTGCCAGCCCGTCCCGGGACAGGGCCGGAGTGAGGGTCTGGGATGGCGAGCAGTACTTC. Protein: CASPSRDRAGVRVWDGEQYF.

The V call is TRBV11-2, the J call TRBJ1-2, with D possibly matching TRBD1 (6 bases). The CDR3 sequence is 15 residues long. Trimming took 2 bases from V and 0 from J, leaving 10 bases between them. The germline CDR1 and CDR2 sequences are SGHAT and FQNNGV. The CDR3 DNA follows: TGTGCCAGCAGCTTAAGCAGGGGAGCTAACTATGGCTACACCTTC. It is translated as CASSLSRGANYGYTF.

V usage is TRBV6-5 and J usage is TRBJ2-7; D perhaps matches TRBD2 (5 bases). This CDR3 spans 15 amino acids. The germline gives CDR1 MNHEY, CDR2 SVGAGI. V was clipped by 5 bases and J by 2 bases, with 16 bases between them. CDR3 protein: CASSPPPSGAYEQYF. The CDR3 DNA reads TGTGCCAGCAGTCCCCCCCCCAGCGGCGCCTACGAGCAGTACTTC.

V gene TRBV6-5 combines with J gene TRBJ1-5; 10 bases line up with TRBD1. Trimming at V came to 6 bases and at J to 2 bases, leaving 1 base not matched to a gene. Germline V lookup: CDR1 MNHEY, CDR2 SVGAGI. The CDR3 length is 14 residues. The CDR3 loop is CASRGTGGNQPQHF. For the CDR3, the DNA is TGTGCCAGCAGAGGGACAGGGGGCAATCAGCCCCAGCATTTT.

V usage is TRBV6-6 and J usage is TRBJ2-1, with D maybe TRBD2 (6 bases). Germline V gene lookup returns CDR1 MNHNY and CDR2 SVGAGI (reference sequence). With 5 bases removed from V and 2 bases from J, the gap between germline ends came to 19 bases. The CDR3 is 17 amino acids. The CDR3 DNA sequence: TGTGCCAGCAGTCAGGAGTTGCGGGGTGTGACCTACAATGAGCAGTTCTTC. It encodes CASSQELRGVTYNEQFF.

The chain uses TRBV6-5 and TRBJ1-2, with a weak D call TRBD1 (5 bases). V was pared by 2 bases and J by 7 bases, with 14 bases between. Germline CDR1 MNHEY, CDR2 SVGAGI. The CDR3 loop spans 14 amino acids. The CDR3 sequence is CASSYGAGYSGYTF. The CDR3 DNA reads as TGTGCCAGCAGTTACGGTGCAGGGTACAGTGGCTACACCTTC.

The count of this clone is one. The CDR3 DNA reads TGTGCCACACCTACGGAGATCTATGGCTACACCTTC. Its protein is CATPTEIYGYTF. V is TRBV30 and J is TRBJ1-2; D gene unclear. Trimming stripped 8 bases from V and 4 bases from J, with 14 bases between. CDR3 length: 12 residues. The germline V gene encodes CDR1 GTSNPN and CDR2 SVGIG (reference sequence).

The chain has TRBV24-1 and TRBJ2-7; 9 bases agree with TRBD1. Germline values: CDR1 KGHDR, CDR2 SFDVKD. The CDR3 length is 14 residues. J was trimmed by 5 bases and V by 3 bases; bases with no gene match: 4. This CDR3 is CATSDGTGIDEQYF. The DNA of the CDR3 is TGTGCCACCAGTGATGGGACAGGGATTGACGAGCAGTACTTC.

V is TRBV19 and J is TRBJ2-4; TRBD2 is a possible D gene (6 bases). CDR1 is LNHDA and CDR2 is SQIVND in the germline V gene (reference sequence). V shed 3 bases and J shed 8 bases, with 14 bases lying between them. The length of the CDR3 is 14 residues. CDR3 nucleotides: TGTGCCAGTAGTATGCCCCCTTGGGGGGACATTCAGTACTTC. Its protein product is CASSMPPWGDIQYF.

The chain links TRBV11-2 to TRBJ1-2; the match to TRBD1 covers 11 bases. The germline gives CDR1 SGHAT, CDR2 FQNNGV. Germline trimming cut 0 bases from V and 4 bases from J; bases unmatched to any gene: 13. This CDR3 is built from 19 residues. The CDR3 is CASSLDPRTGQGGLYGYTF. CDR3 coding DNA: TGTGCCAGCAGCTTAGATCCCCGCACGGGACAGGGGGGCCTCTATGGCTACACCTTC.

J is TRBJ1-3 and V is TRBV2; TRBD1 is a possible D gene (6 bases). This CDR3 comprises 16 residues. Per germline, CDR1 SNHLY and CDR2 FYNNEI. V was shortened by 4 bases and J by 3 bases, with 16 bases between the two germline ends. CDR3 residues: CASSAVRGFFGNTIYF. The CDR3 DNA is TGTGCCAGCAGTGCTGTCAGGGGTTTTTTTGGAAACACCATATATTTT.

Only one count was recorded for this clone. This chain links TRBV15 with TRBJ1-5; possible D gene TRBD1, 5 bases. CDR1 and CDR2 from the germline V gene are LNHNV and YYDKDF (reference sequence). V was pared by 6 bases and J by 0 bases, with 12 bases between. The CDR3 is 15 amino acids. CDR3: CATSGQLSSNQPQHF. CDR3 nucleotide sequence: TGTGCCACCAGTGGACAACTGAGTAGCAATCAGCCCCAGCATTTT.